The source of this TCR beta chain is a study of blood T cell repertoires in COVID-19. Overall study context: Sites in the United States, Italy and Spain provided acute and convalescent COVID-19 samples. From T cells, B-cell-depleted T cells, or PBMCs came the material, which was cDNA or gDNA.

Per the study methods: It was from reference gene primer amplification that nucleated cell counts were estimated. TCRdb's copy holds only in-frame clones and misses some; the assay was immunoSEQ multiplex PCR. V and J calls and clone size are those listed in that table; D and trimming were worked out from the DNA. The sample holds roughly 100,000 clones, roughly 90% seen once. The germline CDR1 and CDR2 sequences are MNHEY and SVGAGI. The CDR3 is 11 amino acids. As for this clone: The junction differs from germline at one of its ends, possibly a read error.

The material sequenced was peripheral blood. The V call is TRBV6-5, the J call TRBJ2-7; 8 bases match TRBD1. The sequence came from an elderly woman in a cohort sampled during active COVID-19. CDR3 bases: TGTGCCAGCAGTTTGGGACAGGCATGGTTTTTC. Translation gives CASSLGQAWFF.